This T cell receptor (beta chain) was captured in a study of beta chain features in type 1 diabetes. Study-wide context: Examination of sorted cells across all samples involved 100 million or so cells. Overall study findings and caveats: TCRB CDR3 length was moderately but significantly reduced in all four CD4+ subsets of Type 1 diabetes patients. Compared with healthy donors, patients appeared to share more similar naive, central memory and regulatory TCRB repertoires.

This CDR3 has 14 residues. CDR1 and CDR2 (germline): SEHNR, FQNEAQ (reference sequence). Trimming cost V 3 bases and J 2 bases, with 9 bases left between them. Isolated RNA was reverse transcribed in full, so expressed TCRB transcripts were sequenced. Measured with immunoSEQ multiplex PCR; TCRdb has only the in-frame clones, and not every one. The table has 120,000 to 150,000 clones, roughly 10% seen once; the top ten hold 1.3%. This clone was recorded at least ten times. What it recognizes is unknown. CD4+ naive, central memory, regulatory and stem cell-like memory cells were sorted via CD45RO/CCR7/CD25/CD127/CD95/CD27.

The TCR sequence derives from a man younger than 35 in good health. This chain connects TRBV7-9 to TRBJ2-3; D uncertain. The sample consisted of naive CD4+ T cells from blood. CDR3 amino acids: CASSFGVNTDTQYF. The CDR3 DNA sequence: TGTGCCAGCAGCTTCGGAGTTAACACAGATACGCAGTATTTT.